This T cell receptor (beta chain) derives from a study of T-cell reconstitution after alpha-beta-depleted transplantation in children. The CDR3 loop spans 13 amino acids. CDR1 is MNHEY, CDR2 SMNVEV, per germline (reference sequence). V gave up 8 bases and J gave up 6 bases; unmatched junction bases: 6. Library preparation (for TCRbeta) was performed with unique molecular identifiers. TCRdb independently ran MiXCR on the PCR reads; one entry per CDR3 protein. The sample shows hundreds of thousands of distinct CDR3 sequences, around 13% of them seen only once. The specimen was PBMCs from the stem cell graft donor, collected from the stem cell graft. The receptor's source is a human donor who donated a stem cell graft to a child with acute lymphoblastic leukemia. The rearrangement links TRBV27 to TRBJ1-2; 10 nucleotides agree with TRBD1. CDR3 coding DNA: TGTGCCAGCTCAACGGGACAGGGGAATGGCTACACCTTC. Its protein is CASSTGQGNGYTF.